The 12 T cell receptor beta chains below all came from one sample that was sequenced in a study of blood T cell repertoires in COVID-19. The assay was immunoSEQ multiplex PCR, and TCRdb's table has in-frame clones only and misses some. The top ten clones hold over 9.5% of a sample with around 37,000 clones, just under 75% of them seen once. The sequencing input was peripheral blood. These receptors were taken from a man aged 70-80 years with COVID-19, enrolled during active disease.

The chain combines TRBV10-3 with TRBJ1-5; no clear D. CDR1 ENHRY and CDR2 SYGVKD come from the germline V gene. Trimming cost V 2 bases and J 5 bases, with 7 bases left between them. The CDR3 has 13 amino acids. The CDR3 spells CAISEGSYQPQHF. The CDR3 DNA reads TGTGCCATCAGTGAGGGCAGTTATCAGCCCCAGCATTTT.

The genes are TRBV7-3 and TRBJ1-1; the D gene is possibly TRBD1 (5 bases). The CDR3 runs 13 residues. CDR1 is SGHTA and CDR2 is FQGTGA in the germline V gene. With 2 bases removed from V and 6 bases from J, the gap between germline ends came to 10 bases. The CDR3 nucleotides are TGTGCCAGCAGCTTAGGGGGGAGGCCTGAAGCTTTCTTT. Translation: CASSLGGRPEAFF.

There are a few counts of this clone. The CDR3 region is CASSEPRDTEAFF. The CDR3 region has the DNA TGTGCCAGCAGTGAGCCCCGGGACACTGAAGCTTTCTTT. V and J are TRBV2 and TRBJ1-1; D ambiguous. The ends were cut back, 3 bases at V and 3 bases at J, with 8 bases in the middle. The CDR3 has 13 residues. CDR1 is SNHLY, CDR2 FYNNEI, per germline.

The V and J genes are TRBV7-9 and TRBJ1-5, with D tentatively TRBD1 (5 bases). The CDR3 is 17 residues long. CDR1 is SEHNR and CDR2 is FQNEAQ in the germline V gene (reference sequence). V was cut by 5 bases and J by 6 bases, with 23 bases left in between. The CDR3 is CASSQIGGTEVGQPQHF. Written as DNA, the CDR3 is TGTGCCAGCAGCCAAATAGGAGGGACGGAGGTCGGTCAGCCCCAGCATTTT.

V usage is TRBV28 and J usage is TRBJ1-4, with D perhaps matching TRBD1 (5 bases). CDR1 and CDR2 (germline): MDHEN, SYDVKM. This CDR3 is built from 15 residues. V was trimmed by 6 bases and J by 5 bases, leaving 16 bases between them. The CDR3 is CASRPQPGKNEKLFF. The CDR3, as DNA: TGTGCCAGCAGACCCCAGCCAGGGAAAAATGAAAAACTGTTTTTT.

V and J are TRBV20-1 and TRBJ1-2; a weak D match, TRBD1 (6 bases). V lost 3 bases and J lost 0, with 20 bases in between. The CDR3 loop spans 17 amino acids. Per the germline V gene, CDR1 is DFQATT and CDR2 is SNEGSKA (reference sequence). The CDR3 nucleotides read TGCAGTGCTAGTGTGGCCCAGACAGGCGATACTAACTATGGCTACACCTTC. Amino acid sequence: CSASVAQTGDTNYGYTF.

This clone was picked up a small number of times. The chain recombines TRBV6-6 with TRBJ1-5, with a weak D call TRBD1 (5 bases). The CDR3 is 14 amino acids. Germline lookup yields CDR1 MNHNY and CDR2 SVGAGI (reference sequence). With 2 bases removed from V and 9 bases from J, the gap between germline ends came to 14 bases. The CDR3 region is CASSYAEGRVPQHF. As DNA, the CDR3 is TGTGCCAGCAGTTACGCGGAGGGGCGGGTGCCCCAGCATTTT.

CDR3 in DNA: TGTGCCAGCTCACAGCCGGGGACTGAAGCTTTCTTT. Translated, it gives CASSQPGTEAFF. The V and J genes are TRBV18 and TRBJ1-1; D is ambiguous. CDR1 and CDR2 from the germline V gene are KGHSH and LQKENI. The ends were cut back, 4 bases at V and 5 bases at J, with 8 bases in the middle. The CDR3 contains 12 residues.

This clone was picked up a small number of times. The V gene is TRBV18, the J gene TRBJ2-6, with D unclear. V was cut by 2 bases and J by 1 base, with 6 bases left in between. The CDR3 sequence is 15 residues long. Germline values: CDR1 KGHSH, CDR2 LQKENI. The CDR3 protein is CASSPGPSGANVLTF. CDR3 in DNA: TGTGCCAGCTCACCAGGCCCGTCTGGGGCCAACGTCCTGACTTTC. The full variable domain, rest sourced from reference TRBV18 and TRBJ2-6, is NAGVMQNPRHLVRRRGQEARLRCSPMKGHSHVYWYRQLPEEGLKFMVYLQKENIIDESGMPKERFSAEFPKEGPSILRIQQVVRGDSAAYFCASSPGPSGANVLTFGAGSRLTVL.

This sequence joins TRBV27 and TRBJ1-4, with D possibly being TRBD1 (6 bases). Germline assignment: CDR1 MNHEY and CDR2 SMNVEV (reference sequence). The CDR3 consists of 14 residues. V was cut by 0 bases and J by 7 bases, with 9 bases left in between. CDR3 sequence: CASSLSSGVEKLFF. In DNA form, the CDR3 reads TGTGCCAGCAGTTTATCGTCAGGGGTTGAAAAACTGTTTTTT.

The chain couples TRBV29-1 to TRBJ2-2; the match to TRBD2 covers 9 bases. The CDR3 is 15 amino acids. CDR1 and CDR2 from the germline V gene are SQVTM and ANQGSEA. The V and J ends lost 6 bases and 6 bases, in that order; junction bases with no gene match: 11. The CDR3 here is CSVYLSGRGSGELFF. The CDR3 DNA follows: TGCAGCGTCTACCTTAGCGGGAGAGGGTCCGGGGAGCTGTTTTTT.

This clone has only a few counts. The rearrangement uses TRBV19 and TRBJ1-2, with 7 bases fitting TRBD1. The CDR3 is made up of 13 amino acids. CDR1 is LNHDA, CDR2 SQIVND, per germline (reference sequence). The V segment lost 5 bases and the J segment 4 bases; nucleotides outside the gene matches: 4. The CDR3 spells CASSHRGSYGYTF. CDR3 nucleotide sequence: TGTGCCAGTAGTCACAGGGGCTCCTATGGCTACACCTTC.